The 21 T cell receptor beta chains below were found in one sample sequenced in a study of control samples from healthy donors and cancer patients (dated by TCRdb to the early 2020s). Receptors were amplified or captured by the immunoSEQ multiplex PCR assay. TCRdb re-hosts the immuneACCESS table, in-frame sequences only. Its copies lack some clones; in the studies checked, an unresolved V gene accounts for under half of them, and the cause for the rest is not known. This sample gives 400,000 to 500,000 clones in total; 75% to 95% of them show up just once. 5% to 8% of the sample is in the top ten clones. The sequenced sample was PBMCs. The source is a man aged 40-50 years with head and neck cancer.

The CDR3 sequence is CSAPDPNGYTF. Here the CDR3 DNA reads TGCAGTGCCCCCGACCCGAATGGCTACACCTTC. V and J are TRBV20-1 and TRBJ1-2; D not resolved. The CDR3 spans 11 residues. Trimming left V 6 bases short and J 6 bases short, with 11 bases between. Germline CDR1 reads DFQATT; CDR2 reads SNEGSKA (reference sequence).

This clone was observed a single time. The CDR3, as DNA: TGTGCCAGCAGTAGACAGGGATTGATGTCCTACGAGCAGTACTTC. Protein sequence: CASSRQGLMSYEQYF. The V gene is TRBV28, the J gene TRBJ2-7; 7 nucleotides line up with TRBD1. The ends lost 5 bases at V and 1 base at J; junction bases unmatched: 8. CDR1 and CDR2 (germline): MDHEN, SYDVKM. The CDR3 extends over 15 amino acids.

The chain couples TRBV13 to TRBJ2-2; 7 positions match TRBD1. Germline CDR1 is PRHDT and CDR2 is FYEKMQ (reference sequence). J was trimmed by 7 bases and V by 5 bases; bases with no gene match: 7. This CDR3 is 14 amino acids long. The CDR3 protein is CASSAQGKGGELFF. The CDR3 DNA reads as TGTGCCAGCAGCGCACAGGGGAAAGGCGGGGAGCTGTTTTTT.

The rearrangement joins TRBV5-8 to TRBJ1-2; TRBD1 matches 9 bases. Germline values: CDR1 SGHTS, CDR2 YDEGEE. Trimming at V came to 4 bases and at J to 9 bases, leaving 10 bases not matched to a gene. The CDR3 length is 14 residues. The CDR3 sequence is CASSDWTGERSYTF. The CDR3 coding sequence is TGTGCCAGCAGCGACTGGACAGGGGAGCGTAGCTACACCTTC.

The chain is built from TRBV27 and TRBJ1-1; D is undetermined. Trimming stripped 7 bases from V and 8 bases from J, with 11 bases between. Germline assignment: CDR1 MNHEY and CDR2 SMNVEV (reference sequence). This CDR3 comprises 11 residues. DNA of the CDR3: TGTGCCAGCACCAGTACGGGGGAAGCTTTCTTT. Amino acids: CASTSTGEAFF.

The chain uses TRBV3-1 (or the pseudogene TRBV3-2) and TRBJ1-2; no reliable D call. This CDR3 comprises 21 residues. Trimming left V 5 bases short and J 5 bases short, with 36 bases between. Looked up from germline, CDR1 is LGHDT and CDR2 is YNNKEL (reference sequence). The CDR3 DNA reads TGTGCCAGCAGCTCTCTTGGGGAGGCCTCAATAGCCTCCAGGTCCCAATATGGCTACACCTTC. It codes for CASSSLGEASIASRSQYGYTF.

This chain uses TRBV27 with TRBJ2-2; 8 positions match TRBD1. The germline V gene encodes CDR1 MNHEY and CDR2 SMNVEV (reference sequence). Trimming cost V 1 base and J 4 bases; bases outside gene matches: 5. The CDR3 has 16 residues. Here the CDR3 DNA reads TGTGCCAGCAGTTTATGGGCAGGGGGCCTCACCGGGGAGCTGTTTTTT. It specifies CASSLWAGGLTGELFF.

This chain connects TRBV13 to TRBJ2-1; D is ambiguous. Germline assignment: CDR1 PRHDT and CDR2 FYEKMQ (reference sequence). Trimming removed 5 bases from V and 5 bases from J, with 22 bases in between. The CDR3 loop spans 17 amino acids. For the CDR3, the DNA is TGTGCCAGCAGCCCACCCTCCCAGGCGGATGGGGACAATGAGCAGTTCTTC. Protein sequence: CASSPPSQADGDNEQFF.

This clone was seen only a few times. V gene TRBV11-2 combines with J gene TRBJ2-3, with TRBD2 matching 9 bases. The CDR3 loop spans 15 amino acids. V gave up 5 bases and J gave up 0 bases; unmatched junction bases: 3. CDR1 is SGHAT and CDR2 is FQNNGV in the germline V gene. The CDR3 DNA reads as TGTGCCAGCAGCGAAGGACTAGCGAGCACAGATACGCAGTATTTT. It specifies CASSEGLASTDTQYF.

The chain has TRBV24-1 and TRBJ1-5; D ambiguous. Germline-derived CDR1 and CDR2 are KGHDR and SFDVKD. This CDR3 region has 15 residues. V lost 4 bases and J 2 bases, leaving 11 bases between the germline ends. The CDR3 coding sequence is TGTGCCACCAGTGAGGCCAGAGCGGGCAATCAGCCCCAGCATTTT. Translating it yields CATSEARAGNQPQHF.

The chain joins TRBV28 to TRBJ1-5, with a tentative D call TRBD1 (6 bases). Looked up from germline, CDR1 is MDHEN and CDR2 is SYDVKM. The V end was cut by 4 bases, the J end by 3 bases, with 13 bases between. The CDR3 spans 15 residues. The CDR3 is CASSWGGIDNQPQHF. CDR3 in DNA: TGTGCCAGCAGTTGGGGGGGCATAGACAATCAGCCCCAGCATTTT.

The rearrangement joins TRBV7-2 to TRBJ1-4, with 7 positions matching TRBD1. Germline V gene data show CDR1 as SGHTA and CDR2 as FQGNSA. V lost 4 bases and J lost 8; bases outside the gene matches: 7. The CDR3 contains 14 residues. CDR3 DNA: TGTGCCAGCAGCTCCCAGGGGGGGGTGGAAAAACTGTTTTTT. The encoded protein is CASSSQGGVEKLFF. Looking up the rest from reference TRBV7-2 and TRBJ1-4 gives the full variable domain: GAGVSQSPSNKVTEKGKDVELRCDPISGHTALYWYRQSLGQGLEFLIYFQGNSAPDKSGLPSDRFSAERTGGSVSTLTIQRTQQEDSAVYLCASSSQGGVEKLFFGSGTQLSVL.

The gene calls are TRBV9 and TRBJ2-1; D unresolved. V was trimmed by 3 bases and J by 6 bases, leaving 19 bases between them. This CDR3 comprises 16 residues. Germline V gene data show CDR1 as SGDLS and CDR2 as YYNGEE. The CDR3 sequence is CASSGTTKLGPNEQFF. The CDR3 DNA sequence: TGTGCCAGCAGCGGAACGACAAAACTGGGTCCCAATGAGCAGTTCTTC.

The rearrangement joins TRBV10-3 to TRBJ1-4; 9 bases fit TRBD1. With V trimmed by 1 base and J by 8 bases, 8 bases remained unmatched. Per the germline V gene, CDR1 is ENHRY and CDR2 is SYGVKD. The CDR3 contains 16 residues. The CDR3 DNA sequence: TGTGCCATCAGTGAGTACCTCGGGACAGGGCTCGAAAAACTGTTTTTT. Protein product: CAISEYLGTGLEKLFF.

This chain connects TRBV6-6 to TRBJ1-1; possible D gene TRBD1, 5 bases. There are 15 residues in the CDR3. Germline loops: CDR1 MNHNY, CDR2 SVGAGI (reference sequence). Trimming stripped 5 bases from V and 5 bases from J, with 18 bases between. The CDR3 nucleotides are TGTGCCAGCAGTCCCAGAACCGGGGGGAGAACTGAAGCTTTCTTT. This sequence encodes CASSPRTGGRTEAFF.

Turning to this clone: The junction shows a germline mismatch at one end, possibly a read error. Within the sample, other DNA sequences also encode this same CDR3. The CDR3 sequence is CASSLAAGGTGELFF. The DNA for the CDR3 is TGTGCTAGCAGCTTAGCGGCGGGAGGCACCGGGGAGCTGTTTTTT. The chain joins TRBV7-7 to TRBJ2-2; 8 bases are shared with TRBD2. CDR3 length: 15 amino acids. CDR1 is SSHAT, CDR2 FNYEAQ, per germline (reference sequence).

The chain uses TRBV14 and TRBJ1-2, with 8 bases lining up with TRBD1. J gave up 4 bases and V 4 bases, and 8 bases lay outside the gene matches. The germline CDR1 and CDR2 sequences are SGHDN and FVKESK. CDR3 length: 15 amino acids. The CDR3 coding sequence is TGTGCCAGCAGCCCTTGGACAGGGACAGGCTATGGCTACACCTTC. This sequence encodes CASSPWTGTGYGYTF.

This chain links TRBV7-2 with TRBJ2-1; weak D call: TRBD2 (7 bases). There are 17 residues in the CDR3. V shed 5 bases and J shed 0 bases, with 17 bases lying between them. Germline CDR1 SGHTA, CDR2 FQGNSA. CDR3 in DNA: TGTGCCAGCAGCCCCAGGGGCGGGGGCTTCTCCTACAATGAGCAGTTCTTC. As protein: CASSPRGGGFSYNEQFF.

The chain employs TRBV12-3 or TRBV12-4 and TRBJ1-2; D unresolved. CDR3 length: 12 residues. V was clipped by 4 bases and J by 4 bases, with 7 bases between them. CDR3 region: CASSSPVYGYTF. For the CDR3, the DNA is TGTGCCAGCAGTTCCCCAGTCTATGGCTACACCTTC.

The rearrangement joins TRBV10-1 to TRBJ2-1; TRBD2 is a possible D gene (6 bases). CDR3 length: 16 residues. CDR1 and CDR2 from the germline V gene are WNHNN and SYGVQD (reference sequence). The V end was cut by 3 bases, the J end by 3 bases, with 15 bases between. The chain's CDR3 is CASSDRFGAGYNEQFF. The CDR3 DNA is TGCGCCAGCAGTGATAGATTTGGAGCGGGCTACAATGAGCAGTTCTTC.

The rearrangement links TRBV4-1 to TRBJ2-1, with 7 bases identical to TRBD2. The J segment lost 4 bases and the V segment lost 1 base, leaving 10 bases of the junction unmatched. Germline V gene data show CDR1 as MGHRA and CDR2 as YSYEKL. The CDR3 is 17 amino acids. CDR3: CASSQVDMGLSYNEQFF. The CDR3 nucleotides read TGCGCCAGCAGCCAAGTGGACATGGGACTATCTTACAATGAGCAGTTCTTC.